The source of this T cell receptor beta chain is a study of shared clonotypes between healthy human individuals (dated by TCRdb to 2018 to 2021). In the study overall: Two women and three men aged 18 to 49 years were included in the cohort. To increase sequencing depth and limit assay-specific biases, different laboratories used diverse techniques to prepare libraries and sequence TCR repertoires. Per donor, three plates each were used for CD4 naive and CD4 memory, two for CD8 naive, and one for CD8 memory. The study deeply sequenced blood TCR repertoires of several healthy adults to estimate repertoire size and the extent of clonotype sharing between individuals. Each donor's leukapheresis produced roughly between about 0.9 and 9.5 billion PBMCs.

The donors were healthy, HIV-negative adults with no recently reported acute infections or vaccinations. Every donor was a Caucasian adult living in Nashville, Tennessee, USA. CD4+ T cells were enriched by magnetic negative selection; naive cells were then positively selected on CD45RA, and the negative fraction formed the memory subset. Blood was collected by leukapheresis, and PBMCs were isolated by Ficoll-Histopaque density gradient centrifugation and then cryopreserved in liquid nitrogen vapor phase. Purity and quantity of every magnetically sorted T cell population were checked by analytical flow cytometry. Genomic DNA was isolated from each sorted fraction and quantified by UV absorbance on a Nanodrop 2000c. Using the deep immunoSEQ assay, multiplex PCR amplified TCR CDR3 regions from genomic DNA. Extracted genomic DNA from each cell subset was spread evenly across all wells of several immunoSEQ 96-well plates, with each plate serving as a replicate. For sorted subsets, about 200 ng genomic DNA, equal to some 30,000 T cell genomes, was loaded into each replicate PCR. Purified libraries were measured with a Qubit 3.0 fluorometer, size-checked on a Bioanalyzer 2100, and measured again with the KAPA Library Quantification kit. Every immunoSEQ 96-well plate was sequenced on a separate single-read 150-cycle Illumina NextSeq 550 flow cell. The original pipeline was this. The immunoSEQ output contained only junctional sequences without quality scores, so filtering could not match that applied to full-length reads. To assign V/J genes and CDR3, sequences were annotated using PyIR, a Python wrapper for IgBLAST v1.9, with IMGT germline references. Any read was removed if the V/J assignment was weak (E-value above 1e-6), the CDR3 was missing, or the read contained stop codons, out-of-frame junctions, or ambiguous translated residues. V3J clonotypes were defined as sequences sharing the same inferred V gene, J gene, and CDR3 amino acid sequence. Percentage overlap between repertoires was calculated by dividing the number of shared unique clonotypes by the size of the smaller repertoire. RTK rarefaction, the Chao1 estimator, and Recon v2.1 estimates of unobserved clonotypes were used to assess repertoire richness. Generation probabilities were computed with OLGA for all TCRbeta clonotypes obtained by the gDNA method from a handful of donors. TCRdb limited this immuneACCESS table to in-frame rearrangements with V and J called. A share of clones is missing; checked studies link under half to unresolved V genes, and the rest is unexplained. V and J calls and clone size are given by that table; D and trimming were obtained from the DNA. The sample table holds some 1,100,000 clones, of which around three quarters were seen once. Under 0.65% of the sample is taken by the ten largest.

The germline V gene sets CDR1 to MDHEN and CDR2 to SYDVKM. Reading from cysteine to phenylalanine, the CDR3 counts 15 amino acids. Of the read, only the CDR3 DNA is kept; its 45 bases are in frame from base 1. Compared with germline, V lacks 0 bases and J lacks 4 bases; bases without a gene match: 4. The paper's findings and limits, for the study overall: Compared with non-shared clonotypes, clonotypes shared by all four sorted-subset donors had higher generation probabilities. Because the study included a small number of donors, the genetic and exposure-history diversity represented was limited. Sharing across a few donors was observed for about 5% of naive CD4, over 3% of naive CD8, around 2.5% of memory CD4, and about 0.38% of memory CD8 clonotypes. Rarefaction of sorted-subset datasets indicated incomplete sequencing despite the large sequencing depth. Naive subsets generally had larger estimated clonotype richness than memory subsets. Sampling was limited to blood, and TCR repertoires in tissue likely differ from TCR repertoires in blood. Pairwise subsampling indicated that sequencing depth was expected to affect the degree of clonotype sharing among donors.

Concerning this clone: No antigen is known for it. No clone much larger than this one lies a single base away; base qualities are absent. The sample has other DNA sequences that encode this CDR3 too.

The sequence joins TRBV28 to TRBJ2-5; 8 junctional bases match TRBD2. The sample taken for sequencing was memory CD4+ T cells from PBMCs. The cell subset or site label of this sample denotes: CD45RA-negative fraction. The clonotype comes from a man aged 18 to 29 in good health. Some clones in this sample may be carry-over from other donors' samples. The CDR3 amino acid sequence is: CASSLWAGGGETQYF. The nucleotide sequence reads TGTGCCAGCAGTTTATGGGCGGGGGGCGGAGAGACCCAGTACTTC.